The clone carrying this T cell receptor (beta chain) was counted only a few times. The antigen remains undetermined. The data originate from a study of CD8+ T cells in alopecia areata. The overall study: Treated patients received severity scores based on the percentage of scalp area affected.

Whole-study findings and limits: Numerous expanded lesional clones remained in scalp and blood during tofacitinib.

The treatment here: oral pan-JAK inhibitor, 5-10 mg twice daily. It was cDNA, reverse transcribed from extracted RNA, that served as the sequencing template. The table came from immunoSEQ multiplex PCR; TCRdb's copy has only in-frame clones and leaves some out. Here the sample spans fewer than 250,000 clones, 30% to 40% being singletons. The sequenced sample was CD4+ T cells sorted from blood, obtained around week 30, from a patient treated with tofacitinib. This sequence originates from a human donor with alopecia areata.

CDR3 in amino acids: CASSRGRANTEAFF. For the CDR3, the DNA is TGTGCCAGCAGCCGGGGACGGGCGAACACTGAAGCTTTCTTT. This chain connects TRBV11-1 to TRBJ1-1, with D perhaps TRBD1 (5 bases). Trimming cost V 5 bases and J 1 base, with 11 bases left between them. The CDR3 is 14 residues long. The V gene's germline CDR1 is SGHAT and CDR2 FQDESV (reference sequence).